These T cell receptor beta chains were read from a single sample in a study of blood T cell repertoires in COVID-19. Repertoires were generated with immunoSEQ multiplex PCR, while TCRdb's copy carries only in-frame clones and drops some. This table has about 150,000 clones, around nine tenths appearing once. Sequenced sample: peripheral blood. The receptors were gathered from a woman between 70 and 85 years old with acute or convalescent COVID-19. CDR3s include the opening cysteine and the closing phenylalanine or tryptophan.

j_gene: TRBJ1-5
v_gene: TRBV19
CDR3aa: CASSIDPARQAYSNQPQHF

j_gene: TRBJ1-1
v_gene: TRBV2
CDR3aa: CASIESTEEPMNTEAFF

j_gene: TRBJ2-5
v_gene: TRBV29-1
CDR3aa: CSVRAGGLQETQYF

j_gene: TRBJ1-2
v_gene: TRBV3-1/TRBV3-2
CDR3aa: CASSPLSTGNYGYTF

j_gene: TRBJ1-3
v_gene: TRBV9
CDR3aa: CASSPPPDRSAGNTIYF

j_gene: TRBJ1-6
v_gene: TRBV14
CDR3aa: CASRLSTGNNSPLHF

j_gene: TRBJ2-1
v_gene: TRBV6-6
CDR3aa: CASSYGGERNEQFF

j_gene: TRBJ1-6
v_gene: TRBV19
CDR3aa: CASRDRGRLVDSPLHF

j_gene: TRBJ2-3
v_gene: TRBV2
CDR3aa: CASVSGGAGTDTQYF

j_gene: TRBJ1-1
v_gene: TRBV6-5
CDR3aa: CASSYDGQTNTEAFF

j_gene: TRBJ1-1
v_gene: TRBV6-6
CDR3aa: CASSNRDNTEAFF

j_gene: TRBJ1-2
v_gene: TRBV19
CDR3aa: CASTSHGANYGYTF

j_gene: TRBJ2-3
v_gene: TRBV11-2
CDR3aa: CASRLGGGTDTQYF

j_gene: TRBJ2-2
v_gene: TRBV6-6
CDR3aa: CASSYVRPSNTGELFF

j_gene: TRBJ2-3
v_gene: TRBV6-1
CDR3aa: CASRRYTDTQYF

j_gene: TRBJ2-1
v_gene: TRBV6-5
CDR3aa: CASSYSMAQGYNEQFF

j_gene: TRBJ2-5
v_gene: TRBV14
CDR3aa: CASSQDRGYQETQYF

j_gene: TRBJ1-4
v_gene: TRBV15
CDR3aa: CATSRGLTNEKLFF

j_gene: TRBJ1-6
v_gene: TRBV6-5
CDR3aa: CASSFSYNSPLHF

j_gene: TRBJ2-2
v_gene: TRBV5-1
CDR3aa: CASRDTVNTGELFF

j_gene: TRBJ2-3
v_gene: TRBV19
CDR3aa: CASSIFADTQYF

j_gene: TRBJ1-1
v_gene: TRBV7-9
CDR3aa: CASSRTGSELNTEAFF

j_gene: TRBJ2-1
v_gene: TRBV28
CDR3aa: CASSPGTSWFF

j_gene: TRBJ1-2
v_gene: TRBV18
CDR3aa: CASSIWDTHGYTF

j_gene: TRBJ1-1
v_gene: TRBV2
CDR3aa: CASSTGGASGTEAFF

j_gene: TRBJ1-4
v_gene: TRBV30
CDR3aa: CAWSTPDRGITQKKLFF

j_gene: TRBJ2-1
v_gene: TRBV19
CDR3aa: CASSIDLSGPRGQFF

j_gene: TRBJ1-5
v_gene: TRBV7-8
CDR3aa: CASSLQEYSNQPQHF

j_gene: TRBJ1-1
v_gene: TRBV6-6
CDR3aa: CASRHRGDLNTEAFF

j_gene: TRBJ2-7
v_gene: TRBV4-2
CDR3aa: CASSQGLGLWYEQYF

j_gene: TRBJ1-1
v_gene: TRBV19
CDR3aa: CASSIYKNTEAFF

j_gene: TRBJ1-1
v_gene: TRBV19
CDR3aa: CASSIAPPRVNTEAFF

j_gene: TRBJ1-2
v_gene: TRBV15
CDR3aa: CATPRRGQNYGYTF

j_gene: TRBJ1-4
v_gene: TRBV4-3
CDR3aa: CASSQEWKEILQAEKLFF

j_gene: TRBJ2-2
v_gene: TRBV6-5
CDR3aa: CASSLDKQGRMFF

j_gene: TRBJ2-5
v_gene: TRBV7-2
CDR3aa: CASSLAGAQETQYF

j_gene: TRBJ1-6
v_gene: TRBV7-2
CDR3aa: CASRTAGNNSPLHF

j_gene: TRBJ1-2
v_gene: TRBV7-9
CDR3aa: CASSLNRGVEYGYTF

j_gene: TRBJ2-1
v_gene: TRBV6-5
CDR3aa: CASKGTGTYNEQFF

j_gene: TRBJ2-5
v_gene: TRBV28
CDR3aa: CASSLGGARVETQYF

j_gene: TRBJ1-5
v_gene: TRBV15
CDR3aa: CATSRDRVWQGLSNQPQHF

j_gene: TRBJ2-1
v_gene: TRBV7-2
CDR3aa: CASSPLAGRGGNNEQFF